The 5 T cell receptor beta chains below all came from one sample that was sequenced in a study of blood T cell repertoires in COVID-19. TCRdb keeps only in-frame clones here, not all; method: immunoSEQ multiplex PCR. The data contain about 190,000 clones, less than 90% of them singletons. The material sequenced was peripheral blood. The origin of the receptors is a man between 65 and 85 years old with active or convalescent COVID-19.

The gene calls are TRBV7-2 and TRBJ1-2; 7 bases fit TRBD1. Germline V CDR1 and CDR2: SGHTA, FQGNSA. V lost 7 bases, J lost 3 bases, and 8 bases stayed unmatched. CDR3 length: 14 residues. The CDR3 is CASTPTGWDYGYTF. In DNA, the CDR3 is TGTGCCAGCACCCCGACAGGGTGGGACTATGGCTACACCTTC.

The rearrangement joins TRBV20-1 to TRBJ2-7, with D possibly TRBD2 on 6 matching bases. The CDR3 covers 15 residues. The V end was cut by 3 bases, the J end by 1 base, with 16 bases between. From germline, CDR1 is DFQATT and CDR2 SNEGSKA (reference sequence). The CDR3, as DNA: TGCAGTGCTAGTAGGTTTTCCGGGAGTTCCTACGAGCAGTACTTC. Its protein product is CSASRFSGSSYEQYF.

The CDR3, as DNA: TGTGCCAGTACCGAAATTGGGGGAGGTACGCAGTATTTT. This encodes CASTEIGGGTQYF. The rearrangement uses TRBV19 and TRBJ2-3; D perhaps matches TRBD2 (6 bases). V was cut by 7 bases and J by 8 bases, with 16 bases left in between. Germline-derived CDR1 and CDR2 are LNHDA and SQIVND (reference sequence). The CDR3 is made up of 13 amino acids.

The V gene is TRBV7-2, the J gene TRBJ2-5; TRBD2 matches 7 bases. After removal of 3 bases from V and 2 bases from J, the junction contained 9 bases not matched to a gene. The CDR3 loop spans 16 amino acids. The germline V gene encodes CDR1 SGHTA and CDR2 FQGNSA. Here the CDR3 reads CASSLSSGGGQETQYF. The CDR3 DNA reads as TGTGCCAGCAGCTTGTCATCGGGGGGTGGGCAAGAGACCCAGTACTTC.

The chain links TRBV30 to TRBJ1-1; D might be TRBD1 (5 bases). Trimming cost V 4 bases and J 7 bases, with 22 bases left between them. Germline V gene data show CDR1 as GTSNPN and CDR2 as SVGIG (reference sequence). The CDR3 is 15 amino acids. CDR3 in DNA: TGTGCCTGGACCCGCGGCGGGCGGATCGGGGGTGAAGCTTTCTTT. It yields the protein CAWTRGGRIGGEAFF.